The clone carrying this T cell receptor beta chain appeared many times. What it binds is unknown. TCRdb passed the 5' RACE reads through MiXCR, listing each CDR3 protein once. The sample lists fewer than 250,000 distinct CDR3 sequences; roughly 7.5% were seen once. This entry comes from a study of identical twins. Study-level results: Excess sharing between twins was weaker in beta out-of-frame sequences. In cord blood, abundant beta clonotypes had fewer insertions; memory showed no trend.

The length of the CDR3 is 13 residues. V was trimmed by 9 bases and J by 2 bases, leaving 11 bases between them. Germline V gives CDR1 SNHLY, CDR2 FYNNEI. This sample was also put to use in a study of yellow fever vaccine responses in identical twins.

The chain employs TRBV2 and TRBJ1-5; the D gene is possibly TRBD1 (5 bases). Sequenced: CD8+ T cells sorted from blood. This sequence originates from a woman younger than 35 in good health. The CDR3 coding sequence is TGTGCCAGTCTGGGGGGACGCAATCAGCCCCAGCATTTT. Translation gives CASLGGRNQPQHF.